This TCR beta chain was sequenced for a study of long-term antiretroviral therapy in people with HIV. With regard to this clone: Antigen unknown.

A v3.0 immunoSEQ assay was performed at survey level. Data came from immunoSEQ multiplex PCR; TCRdb stores just in-frame clones and leaves some out. The table records about 33,000 clones, 95% to 96% of them present only once. Germline V gene lookup returns CDR1 MNHEY and CDR2 SVGAGI. The ends lost 2 bases at V and 12 bases at J; junction bases unmatched: 16. The CDR3 consists of 16 residues. The cryopreserved samples used held roughly 0.85-10 million PBMC prior to extraction of DNA. Broader study findings: Relative to transplant donor controls, diversity remained lower despite increasing after ART. Blood collection from about 2004 to 2017 possibly occurred under older ART regimens. Versus controls, repertoires in people with HIV had narrower CDR3 length ranges.

The TCR comes from a young man with HIV. The V call is TRBV6-5, the J call TRBJ1-5; 7 positions agree with TRBD1. Sequences were derived from unsorted PBMCs, sampled approximately 6.8 years after starting antiretroviral therapy. In nucleotides, the CDR3 is TGTGCCAGCAGTTACGGGGCTGGGACAGAGAGTTTGTACCAGCATTTT. Its protein product is CASSYGAGTESLYQHF.